These 23 T cell receptor beta chains were all obtained from the same sample, sequenced in a study of blood T cell repertoires in COVID-19. Data came from immunoSEQ multiplex PCR; TCRdb stores just in-frame clones and leaves some out. The sample includes over 100,000 clones, 84% of them seen just once. The sample consisted of PBMCs or T cells enriched from blood (not recorded which). The origin of the receptors is a woman younger than 45 who had recovered from COVID-19.

This clone was counted once. The gene calls are TRBV7-9 and TRBJ1-6; the D gene is possibly TRBD1 (6 bases). Per germline, CDR1 SEHNR and CDR2 FQNEAQ (reference sequence). The CDR3 has 16 residues. The V end lost 1 base, the J end lost 9 bases, and 16 bases lay between the germline ends. Here the CDR3 reads CASSLVLRGHPSPLHF. CDR3 nucleotide sequence: TGTGCCAGCAGCTTAGTTCTCCGGGGACACCCTTCACCCCTCCACTTT.

In nucleotides, the CDR3 is TGTGCCAGCAGTTTTGGGACTGCCGCCTCTGGAAACACCATATATTTT. Its translation: CASSFGTAASGNTIYF. The rearrangement joins TRBV28 to TRBJ1-3; a possible D gene is TRBD1 (5 bases). The ends were cut back, 3 bases at V and 0 bases at J, with 12 bases in the middle. Germline lookup yields CDR1 MDHEN and CDR2 SYDVKM. This CDR3 is built from 16 residues.

The chain carries TRBV18 and TRBJ2-3; D is undetermined. V was clipped by 3 bases and J by 0 bases, with 7 bases between them. Germline CDR1 is KGHSH and CDR2 is LQKENI. The CDR3 totals 14 residues. In nucleotides, the CDR3 is TGTGCCAGCTCACCCGGGTTCAGCACAGATACGCAGTATTTT. This sequence encodes CASSPGFSTDTQYF.

This sequence joins TRBV2 and TRBJ2-2, with D possibly being TRBD1 (5 bases). This CDR3 spans 13 amino acids. The ends were cut back, 3 bases at V and 11 bases at J, with 13 bases in the middle. From germline, CDR1 is SNHLY and CDR2 FYNNEI. CDR3 bases: TGTGCCAGCAGTGAGTGTGGGGCGTGTGAGCTGTTTTTT. Translated: CASSECGACELFF.

The V call is TRBV7-2, the J call TRBJ1-6, with D perhaps matching TRBD1 (5 bases). The germline gives CDR1 SGHTA, CDR2 FQGNSA. V gave up 1 base and J gave up 2 bases, with 6 bases separating them. The CDR3 is 15 amino acids. Here the CDR3 reads CASSLGTPYNSPLHF. The CDR3 nucleotides read TGTGCCAGCAGCTTAGGGACACCCTATAATTCACCCCTCCACTTT.

This clone was counted at least ten times. The rearrangement links TRBV4-2 to TRBJ1-2, with D possibly matching TRBD1 (6 bases). The CDR3 has 14 residues. V lost 0 bases to trimming and J lost 4 bases, with 9 bases between them. In germline, CDR1 is LGHNA, CDR2 YNFKEQ. The CDR3 here is CASSQDQGGYGYTF. As DNA, the CDR3 is TGTGCCAGCAGCCAAGATCAAGGGGGCTATGGCTACACCTTC.

CDR3 loop: CASSTLDRGYQPQHF. DNA of the CDR3: TGTGCCAGTAGTACACTAGACAGGGGGTATCAGCCCCAGCATTTT. The rearrangement links TRBV19 to TRBJ1-5; 9 bases line up with TRBD1. In germline, CDR1 is LNHDA, CDR2 SQIVND (reference sequence). The CDR3 runs to 15 residues. J lost 5 bases, V lost 4 bases, and 6 bases had no gene match.

The V and J genes are TRBV28 and TRBJ2-2; the D gene is possibly TRBD2 (6 bases). The germline V and J ends were trimmed by 3 bases and 6 bases, with 8 bases remaining between them. This CDR3 is built from 13 residues. Germline V gene lookup returns CDR1 MDHEN and CDR2 SYDVKM. The CDR3 is CASSLRLAGELFF. CDR3 DNA: TGTGCCAGCAGTTTGCGACTAGCCGGGGAGCTGTTTTTT. Filled out from reference TRBV28 and TRBJ2-2, the complete variable domain reads DVKVTQSSRYLVKRTGEKVFLECVQDMDHENMFWYRQDPGLGLRLIYFSYDVKMKEKGDIPEGYSVSREKKERFSLILESASTNQTSMYLCASSLRLAGELFFGEGSRLTVL.

The chain combines TRBV7-9 with TRBJ2-5; no reliable D call. V lost 2 bases and J lost 5, with 9 bases in between. Germline CDR1 is SEHNR and CDR2 is FQNEAQ (reference sequence). The CDR3 covers 13 residues. CDR3 sequence (DNA): TGTGCCAGCAGCTTATTCCCCCAGGAGACCCAGTACTTC. It is translated as CASSLFPQETQYF.

The rearrangement uses TRBV19 and TRBJ1-5, with TRBD1 as a possible D gene (6 bases). Trimming removed 6 bases at V and 2 bases at J, with 14 bases between. CDR3 length: 15 amino acids. The germline gives CDR1 LNHDA, CDR2 SQIVND (reference sequence). CDR3 nucleotides: TGTGCCAGTAGAGAGCCCAGGGGTGGCAATCAGCCCCAGCATTTT. This encodes CASREPRGGNQPQHF.

CDR3 sequence (DNA): TGTGCCAGCAGTTTCAAGAGCTCTGGAAACACCATATATTTT. It translates to CASSFKSSGNTIYF. The chain is built from TRBV27 and TRBJ1-3; no clear D. The CDR3 spans 14 residues. V was trimmed by 3 bases and J by 0 bases, leaving 6 bases between them. Looked up from germline, CDR1 is MNHEY and CDR2 is SMNVEV (reference sequence).

The genes are TRBV27 and TRBJ1-2, with D hard to call. V was cut by 0 bases and J by 6 bases, with 11 bases left in between. This CDR3 has 14 residues. Germline-derived CDR1 and CDR2 are MNHEY and SMNVEV (reference sequence). The CDR3 nucleotides are TGTGCCAGCAGTTTATCCCCGGGGAGCGATGGCTACACCTTC. Encoded protein: CASSLSPGSDGYTF.

The chain uses TRBV7-9 and TRBJ2-5, with TRBD2 identical over 11 bases. The junction had 6 bases not matched to a gene; V was cut back by 1 base and J by 5 bases. CDR1 is SEHNR and CDR2 is FQNEAQ in the germline V gene (reference sequence). This CDR3 is built from 16 residues. The CDR3 reads CASSLVVAGGVETQYF. The CDR3 DNA sequence: TGTGCCAGCAGCTTAGTAGTAGCGGGAGGGGTTGAGACCCAGTACTTC.

The V call is TRBV11-3, the J call TRBJ1-5; TRBD1 agrees at 10 bases. This CDR3 is built from 19 residues. Germline loops: CDR1 SGHNT, CDR2 YENEEA. The trim removed 5 bases at V and 2 bases at J, leaving 15 bases unmatched. The DNA for the CDR3 is TGTGCCAGCAGCGCCCGCCCCGGGACAGGGGTTATCGGCAATCAGCCCCAGCATTTT. It codes for CASSARPGTGVIGNQPQHF. Looking up the rest from reference TRBV11-3 and TRBJ1-5 gives the full variable domain: EAGVVQSPRYKIIEKKQPVAFWCNPISGHNTLYWYLQNLGQGPELLIRYENEEAVDDSQLPKDRFSAERLKGVDSTLKIQPAELGDSAVYLCASSARPGTGVIGNQPQHFGDGTRLSIL.

This clone was seen only once. The gene calls are TRBV4-3 and TRBJ2-2; weak D call: TRBD2 (6 bases). This CDR3 region has 16 residues. Per germline, CDR1 LGHNA and CDR2 YSLEER. V dropped 1 base and J dropped 3 bases, with 12 bases sitting between them. DNA of the CDR3: TGCGCCAGCAGCCAAGCCGGGACTCTCGACACCGGGGAGCTGTTTTTT. Translated, it gives CASSQAGTLDTGELFF.

J is TRBJ2-1 and V is TRBV10-2; 7 bases are shared with TRBD2. Per germline, CDR1 WSHSY and CDR2 SAAADI. Losses at the gene ends were 4 bases for V and 0 bases for J; bases not matched to a gene: 3. The CDR3 is 15 amino acids. The CDR3, as DNA: TGCGCCAGCAGTGGTGAGCGGGACTCCTACAATGAGCAGTTCTTC. Translated, it gives CASSGERDSYNEQFF.

J is TRBJ2-7 and V is TRBV5-5, with TRBD2 matching over 9 bases. Germline CDR1 is SGHKS and CDR2 is YYEKEE (reference sequence). This CDR3 region has 16 residues. With V trimmed by 0 bases and J by 3 bases, 7 bases remained unmatched. The DNA of the CDR3 is TGTGCCAGCAGCTTGGGGGCGGGAGGGCCCCTCTACGAGCAGTACTTC. This gives the protein CASSLGAGGPLYEQYF.

The CDR3 is CASSLAGAIIKYTGELFF. The CDR3 DNA reads TGTGCCAGCAGTTTAGCGGGGGCCATAATAAAATACACCGGGGAGCTGTTTTTT. This chain uses TRBV27 with TRBJ2-2; TRBD2 might be the D (7 bases). The length of the CDR3 is 18 residues. CDR1 is MNHEY and CDR2 is SMNVEV in the germline V gene (reference sequence). V was clipped by 2 bases and J by 3 bases, with 19 bases between them.

This chain connects TRBV28 to TRBJ1-1, with D possibly matching TRBD1 (5 bases). Germline V gene data show CDR1 as MDHEN and CDR2 as SYDVKM. V gave up 1 base and J gave up 4 bases, with 7 bases separating them. The CDR3 has 13 residues. CDR3 nucleotides: TGTGCCAGCAGTTTATTGCAGGGCACTGAAGCTTTCTTT. As protein: CASSLLQGTEAFF.

To note about this clone: Other DNA sequences in the same sample also yield this CDR3. For the CDR3, the DNA is TGTGCCAGCTCACCCGGACAGTCGGAGACCCAGTACTTC. Its translation: CASSPGQSETQYF. The chain has TRBV18 and TRBJ2-5, with a tentative D call TRBD1 (6 bases). Per germline, CDR1 KGHSH and CDR2 LQKENI. Trimming left V 3 bases short and J 5 bases short, with 10 bases between. The CDR3 covers 13 residues.

This rearrangement joins TRBV5-4 to TRBJ2-6; TRBD1 aligns across 12 bases. Germline CDR1 reads SGHNT; CDR2 reads YYREEE (reference sequence). This CDR3 is 18 amino acids long. V dropped 4 bases and J dropped 0; count of bases not matched to a gene: 5. In DNA, the CDR3 is TGTGCCAGCAGCGATGGGGACAGGGGGCCCTCTGGGGCCAACGTCCTGACTTTC. Amino acid sequence: CASSDGDRGPSGANVLTF.

This rearrangement joins TRBV11-1 to TRBJ2-7; TRBD1 aligns across 10 bases. The germline gives CDR1 SGHAT, CDR2 FQDESV (reference sequence). This CDR3 has 16 residues. V was clipped by 5 bases and J by 6 bases; unmatched bases: 13. The CDR3 DNA reads as TGTGCCAGCAGCCTCGTCGGGACAGGGGTACTTGTCGAGCAGTACTTC. It is translated as CASSLVGTGVLVEQYF.

This clone is a singleton in its sample. This chain connects TRBV5-8 to TRBJ2-7; 7 nucleotides agree with TRBD1. In germline, CDR1 is SGHTS, CDR2 YDEGEE. J lost 3 bases, V lost 5 bases, and 11 bases had no gene match. The CDR3 totals 15 residues. CDR3 sequence (DNA): TGTGCCAGCAGAGACCGACAGGGACCCCACTACGAGCAGTACTTC. It codes for CASRDRQGPHYEQYF. The full variable domain, in which reference TRBV5-8 and TRBJ2-7 provide the parts outside the CDR3, is EAGVTQSPTHLIKTRGQQATLRCSPISGHTSVYWYQQALGLGLQFLLWYDEGEERNRGNFPPRFSGRQFPNYSSELNVNALELEDSALYLCASRDRQGPHYEQYFGPGTRLTVT.